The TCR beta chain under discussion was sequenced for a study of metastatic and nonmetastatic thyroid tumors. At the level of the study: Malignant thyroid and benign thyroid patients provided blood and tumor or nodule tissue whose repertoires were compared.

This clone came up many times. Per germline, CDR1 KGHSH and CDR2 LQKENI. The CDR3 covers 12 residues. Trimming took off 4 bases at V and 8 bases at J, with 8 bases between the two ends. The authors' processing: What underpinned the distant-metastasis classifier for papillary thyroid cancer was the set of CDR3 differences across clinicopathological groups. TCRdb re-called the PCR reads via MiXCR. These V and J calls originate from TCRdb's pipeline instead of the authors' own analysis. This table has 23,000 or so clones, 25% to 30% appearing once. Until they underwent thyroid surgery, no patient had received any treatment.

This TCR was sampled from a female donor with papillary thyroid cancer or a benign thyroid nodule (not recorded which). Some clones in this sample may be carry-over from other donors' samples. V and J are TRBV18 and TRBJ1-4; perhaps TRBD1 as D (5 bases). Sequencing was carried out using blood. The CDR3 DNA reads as TGTGCCAGCTCACTCAAGGGGGAAAAACTGTTTTTT. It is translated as CASSLKGEKLFF.